Below, 10 T cell receptor beta chains from the same sample are listed, as sequenced in a study of blood T cells in healthy people across ages. Then a second PCR, running about 6 to 12 cycles, was carried out with a sample-barcoded 5' primer and a J-beta primer mix. TCRdb reprocessed the 5' RACE reads via MiXCR and lists one record per CDR3 protein. Of approximately 780,000 distinct CDR3 sequences in the sample, 25% to 30% were seen once. This same sample was also taken into another study, of T cells of mothers and their children.

Sequencing was done on a sample of blood. These receptors were obtained from a boy between 10 and 17 years old in good health.

This clonotype was observed a handful of times. The CDR3 is CASSVEGVGYTEAFF. The CDR3 coding sequence is TGTGCCAGCAGCGTAGAGGGGGTCGGGTACACTGAAGCTTTCTTT. The chain links TRBV9 to TRBJ1-1; TRBD1 might be the D (6 bases). The CDR3 has 15 amino acids. Trimming took off 0 bases at V and 3 bases at J, with 12 bases between the two ends. The germline V gene encodes CDR1 SGDLS and CDR2 YYNGEE.

CDR3 protein: CSAPPASSYNEQFF. The DNA of the CDR3 is TGCAGTGCTCCTCCCGCCAGCTCCTACAATGAGCAGTTCTTC. The chain carries TRBV20-1 and TRBJ2-1; D unresolved. V gave up 5 bases and J gave up 0 bases, with 11 bases separating them. The germline gives CDR1 DFQATT, CDR2 SNEGSKA (reference sequence). This CDR3 region has 14 residues.

The rearrangement links TRBV5-1 to TRBJ2-3, with a possible D match to TRBD1 (6 bases). Germline lookup yields CDR1 SGHRS and CDR2 YFSETQ. V lost 5 bases, J lost 1 base, and 11 bases lay in between. The CDR3 extends over 14 amino acids. CDR3 sequence reads: CASRSRTGTDTQYF. The CDR3 nucleotides are TGCGCCAGCAGGAGTCGGACAGGCACAGATACGCAGTATTTT.

J is TRBJ2-1 and V is TRBV6-1; 14 nucleotides line up with TRBD2. V lost 7 bases and J lost 0; bases outside the gene matches: 5. The CDR3 totals 17 residues. Germline loops: CDR1 MNHNS, CDR2 SASEGT. The CDR3 region is CASTGTSGGSSYNEQFF. The CDR3 DNA reads TGTGCCAGCACTGGGACTAGCGGGGGTAGCTCCTACAATGAGCAGTTCTTC.

The chain carries TRBV3-1 and TRBJ2-5; TRBD1 agrees at 8 bases. V dropped 4 bases and J dropped 6; count of bases not matched to a gene: 10. CDR3 length: 15 amino acids. Germline CDR1 reads LGHDT; CDR2 reads YNNKEL (reference sequence). The CDR3 protein is CASSPDRDGLKTQYF. CDR3 DNA: TGTGCCAGCAGCCCGGACAGGGATGGTTTGAAGACCCAGTACTTC.

This chain joins TRBV6-6 and TRBJ1-2; 8 positions match TRBD1. The CDR3 spans 16 residues. Germline CDR1 is MNHNY and CDR2 is SVGAGI (reference sequence). V lost 0 bases and J lost 2; bases outside the gene matches: 5. CDR3 nucleotide sequence: TGTGCCAGCAGTTACTCCGGCCCAGGGGGCAACTATGGCTACACCTTC. Residues: CASSYSGPGGNYGYTF.

This clonotype was seen only once. The CDR3 loop is CASSRGGGKIDYGYTF. CDR3 DNA: TGTGCCAGCAGCCGAGGAGGGGGGAAAATAGACTATGGCTACACCTTC. V is TRBV6-1 and J is TRBJ1-2; D is perhaps TRBD1 (6 bases). This CDR3 has 16 residues. Germline CDR1 and CDR2: MNHNS and SASEGT. Deletions cut 6 bases from V and 3 bases from J, with 20 bases between.

This clonotype has a count of ten or more. Mismatch with germline at one junction end may stem from a read error. This chain uses TRBV5-1 with TRBJ2-1; D ambiguous. The CDR3 loop spans 11 amino acids. In germline, CDR1 is SGHRS, CDR2 YFSETQ. This chain's CDR3 is CASSEYNEQFF. The CDR3 DNA reads as TGTGCCAGCAGTGAGTACAATGAGCAGTTCTTC.

The gene calls are TRBV7-9 and TRBJ2-1; 9 nucleotides line up with TRBD2. The CDR3 contains 15 residues. The V gene's germline CDR1 is SEHNR and CDR2 FQNEAQ (reference sequence). V gave up 5 bases and J gave up 5 bases; unmatched junction bases: 7. For the CDR3, the DNA is TGTGCCAGCAGCCCCCCACTAGCGGGTAACAATGAGCAGTTCTTC. Translating gives CASSPPLAGNNEQFF.

This clonotype appeared a few times. The genes are TRBV7-3 and TRBJ2-5; D remains unclear. The end of the DNA is better explained by TRBJ2-1, so the J call may be wrong. CDR3 length: 13 residues. Germline V gene data show CDR1 as SGHTA and CDR2 as FQGTGA. CDR3 amino acids: CASSLTYYNEQFF. CDR3 DNA: TGTGCCAGCAGCTTAACGTATTACAATGAGCAGTTCTTC.